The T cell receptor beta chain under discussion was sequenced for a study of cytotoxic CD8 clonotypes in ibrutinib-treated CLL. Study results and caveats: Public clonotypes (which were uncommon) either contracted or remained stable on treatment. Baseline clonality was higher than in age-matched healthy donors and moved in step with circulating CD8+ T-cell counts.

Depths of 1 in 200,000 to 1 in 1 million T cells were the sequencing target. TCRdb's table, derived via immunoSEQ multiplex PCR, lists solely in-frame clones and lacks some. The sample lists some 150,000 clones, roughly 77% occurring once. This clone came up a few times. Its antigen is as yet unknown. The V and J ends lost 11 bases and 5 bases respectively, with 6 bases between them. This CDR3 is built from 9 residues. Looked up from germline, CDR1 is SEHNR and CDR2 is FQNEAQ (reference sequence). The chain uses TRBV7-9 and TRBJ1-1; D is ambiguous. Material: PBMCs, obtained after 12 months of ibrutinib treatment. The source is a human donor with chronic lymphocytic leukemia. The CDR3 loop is CAQGTEAFF. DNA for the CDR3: TGTGCCCAAGGGACTGAAGCTTTCTTT.